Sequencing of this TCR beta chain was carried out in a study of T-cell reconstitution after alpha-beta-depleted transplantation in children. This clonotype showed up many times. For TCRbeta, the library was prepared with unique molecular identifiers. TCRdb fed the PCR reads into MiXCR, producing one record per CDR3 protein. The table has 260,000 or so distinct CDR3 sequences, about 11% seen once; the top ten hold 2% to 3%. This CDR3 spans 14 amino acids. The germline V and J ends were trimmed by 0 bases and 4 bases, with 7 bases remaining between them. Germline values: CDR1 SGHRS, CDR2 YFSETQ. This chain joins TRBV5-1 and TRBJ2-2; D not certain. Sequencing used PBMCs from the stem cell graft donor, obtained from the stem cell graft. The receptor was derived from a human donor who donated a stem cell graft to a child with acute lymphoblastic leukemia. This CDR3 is CASSLVASTGELFF. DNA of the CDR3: TGCGCCAGCAGCTTGGTTGCGAGCACCGGGGAGCTGTTTTTT.